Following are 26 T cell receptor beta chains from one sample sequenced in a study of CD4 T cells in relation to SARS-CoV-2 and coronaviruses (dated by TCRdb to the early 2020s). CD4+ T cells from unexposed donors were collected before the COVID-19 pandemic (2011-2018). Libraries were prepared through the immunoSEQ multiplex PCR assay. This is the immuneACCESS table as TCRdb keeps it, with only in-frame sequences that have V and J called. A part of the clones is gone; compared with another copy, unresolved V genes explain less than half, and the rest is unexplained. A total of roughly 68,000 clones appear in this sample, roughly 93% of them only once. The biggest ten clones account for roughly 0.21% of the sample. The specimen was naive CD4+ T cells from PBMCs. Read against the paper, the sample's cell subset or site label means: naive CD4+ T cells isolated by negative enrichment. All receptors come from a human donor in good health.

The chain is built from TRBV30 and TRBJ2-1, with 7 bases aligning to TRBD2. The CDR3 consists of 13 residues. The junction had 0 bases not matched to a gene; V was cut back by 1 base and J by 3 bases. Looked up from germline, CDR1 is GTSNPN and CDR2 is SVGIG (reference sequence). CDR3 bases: TGTGCCTGGAGTGGCGGGGGCTACAATGAGCAGTTCTTC. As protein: CAWSGGGYNEQFF.

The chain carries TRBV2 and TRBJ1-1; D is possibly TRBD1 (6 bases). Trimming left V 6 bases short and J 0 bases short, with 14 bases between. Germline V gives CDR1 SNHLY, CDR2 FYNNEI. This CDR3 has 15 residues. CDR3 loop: CASSPRTALNTEAFF. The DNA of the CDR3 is TGTGCCAGCAGCCCCCGGACAGCTTTGAACACTGAAGCTTTCTTT.

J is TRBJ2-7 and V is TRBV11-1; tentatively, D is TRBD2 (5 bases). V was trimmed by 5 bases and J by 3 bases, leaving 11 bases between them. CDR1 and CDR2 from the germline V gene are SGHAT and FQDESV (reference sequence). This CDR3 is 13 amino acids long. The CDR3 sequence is CASSTGVYYEQYF. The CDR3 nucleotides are TGTGCCAGCAGCACCGGGGTTTACTACGAGCAGTACTTC.

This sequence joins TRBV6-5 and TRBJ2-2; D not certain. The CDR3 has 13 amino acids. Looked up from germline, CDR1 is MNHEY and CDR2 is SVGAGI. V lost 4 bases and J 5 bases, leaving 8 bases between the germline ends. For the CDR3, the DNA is TGTGCCAGCAGTTCTATGGGTACCGGGGAGCTGTTTTTT. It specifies CASSSMGTGELFF.

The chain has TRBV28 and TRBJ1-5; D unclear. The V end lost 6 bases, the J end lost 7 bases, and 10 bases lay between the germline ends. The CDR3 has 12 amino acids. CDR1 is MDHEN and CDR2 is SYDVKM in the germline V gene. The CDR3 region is CASSPKFQPQHF. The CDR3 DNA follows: TGTGCCAGCAGCCCAAAATTCCAGCCCCAGCATTTT.

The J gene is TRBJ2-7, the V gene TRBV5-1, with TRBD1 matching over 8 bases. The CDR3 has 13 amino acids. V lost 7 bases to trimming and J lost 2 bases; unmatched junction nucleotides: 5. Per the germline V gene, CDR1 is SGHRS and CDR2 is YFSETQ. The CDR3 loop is CASRRQGTYEQYF. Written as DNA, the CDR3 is TGCGCCAGCCGCCGACAGGGGACCTACGAGCAGTACTTC. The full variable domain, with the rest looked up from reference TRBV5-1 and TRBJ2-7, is KAGVTQTPRYLIKTRGQQVTLSCSPISGHRSVSWYQQTPGQGLQFLFEYFSETQRNKGNFPGRFSGRQFSNSRSEMNVSTLELGDSALYLCASRRQGTYEQYFGPGTRLTVT.

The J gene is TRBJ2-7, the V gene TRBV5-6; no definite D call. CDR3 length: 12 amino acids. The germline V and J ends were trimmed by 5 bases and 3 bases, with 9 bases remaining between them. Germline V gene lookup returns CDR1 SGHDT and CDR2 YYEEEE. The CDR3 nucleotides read TGTGCCAGCAGTTTTGACCGCTACGAGCAGTACTTC. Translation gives CASSFDRYEQYF.

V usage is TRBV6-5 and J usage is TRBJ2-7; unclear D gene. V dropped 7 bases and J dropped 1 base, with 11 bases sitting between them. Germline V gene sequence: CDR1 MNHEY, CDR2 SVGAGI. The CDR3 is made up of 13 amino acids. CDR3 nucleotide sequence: TGTGCCAGCACCCGTGACGGATCCTACGAGCAGTACTTC. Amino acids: CASTRDGSYEQYF.

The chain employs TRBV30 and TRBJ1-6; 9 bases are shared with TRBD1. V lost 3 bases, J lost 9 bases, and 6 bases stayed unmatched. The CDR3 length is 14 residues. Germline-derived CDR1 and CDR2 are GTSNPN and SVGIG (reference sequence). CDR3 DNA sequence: TGTGCCTGGAGGGCGGACAGGGGAGGTTCACCCCTCCACTTT. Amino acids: CAWRADRGGSPLHF. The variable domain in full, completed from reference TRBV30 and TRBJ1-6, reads SQTIHQWPATLVQPVGSPLSLECTVEGTSNPNLYWYRQAAGRGLQLLFYSVGIGQISSEVPQNLSASRPQDRQFILSSKKLLLSDSGFYLCAWRADRGGSPLHFGNGTRLTVT.

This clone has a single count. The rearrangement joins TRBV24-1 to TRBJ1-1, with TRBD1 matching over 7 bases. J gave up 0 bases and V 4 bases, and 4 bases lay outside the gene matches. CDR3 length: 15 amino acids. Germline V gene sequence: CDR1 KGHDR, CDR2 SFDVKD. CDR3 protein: CATSDSGTVNTEAFF. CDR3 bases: TGTGCCACCAGTGACTCCGGGACAGTGAACACTGAAGCTTTCTTT.

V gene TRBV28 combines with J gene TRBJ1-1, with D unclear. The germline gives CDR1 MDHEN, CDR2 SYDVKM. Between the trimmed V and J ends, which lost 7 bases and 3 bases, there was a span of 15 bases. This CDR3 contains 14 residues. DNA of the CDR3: TGTGCCAGCATGAAGTACGGATCTTACACTGAAGCTTTCTTT. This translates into CASMKYGSYTEAFF.

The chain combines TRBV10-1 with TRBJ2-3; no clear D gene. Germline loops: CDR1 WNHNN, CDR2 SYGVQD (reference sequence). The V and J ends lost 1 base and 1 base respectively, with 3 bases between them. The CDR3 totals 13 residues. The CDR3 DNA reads TGCGCCAGCAGTGAGTTGGGCACAGATACGCAGTATTTT. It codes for CASSELGTDTQYF.

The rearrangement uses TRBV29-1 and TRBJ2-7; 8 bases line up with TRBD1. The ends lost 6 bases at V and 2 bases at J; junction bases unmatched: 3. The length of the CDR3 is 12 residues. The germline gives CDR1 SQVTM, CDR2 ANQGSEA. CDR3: CSVGTGPYEQYF. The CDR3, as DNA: TGCAGCGTAGGGACAGGTCCCTACGAGCAGTACTTC.

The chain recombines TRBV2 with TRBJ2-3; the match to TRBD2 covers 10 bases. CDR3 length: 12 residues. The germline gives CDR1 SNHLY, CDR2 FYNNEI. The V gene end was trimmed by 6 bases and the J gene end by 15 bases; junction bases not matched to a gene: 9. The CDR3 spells CASSDLAGVGYF. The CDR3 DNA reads TGTGCCAGCAGCGACCTAGCGGGAGTTGGATATTTT.

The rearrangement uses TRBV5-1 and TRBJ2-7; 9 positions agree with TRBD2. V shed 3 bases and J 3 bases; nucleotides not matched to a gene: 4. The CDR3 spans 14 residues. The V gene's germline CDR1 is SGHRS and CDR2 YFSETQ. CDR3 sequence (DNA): TGCGCCAGCAGCTCGGCTAGCGGGAACTACGAGCAGTACTTC. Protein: CASSSASGNYEQYF.

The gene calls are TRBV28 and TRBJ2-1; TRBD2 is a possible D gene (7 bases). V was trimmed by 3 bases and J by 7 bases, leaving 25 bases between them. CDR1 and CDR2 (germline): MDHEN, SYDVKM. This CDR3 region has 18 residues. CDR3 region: CASSLGGAGSLGENEQFF. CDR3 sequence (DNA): TGTGCCAGCAGTTTGGGGGGGGCCGGGTCCTTGGGGGAGAATGAGCAGTTCTTC.

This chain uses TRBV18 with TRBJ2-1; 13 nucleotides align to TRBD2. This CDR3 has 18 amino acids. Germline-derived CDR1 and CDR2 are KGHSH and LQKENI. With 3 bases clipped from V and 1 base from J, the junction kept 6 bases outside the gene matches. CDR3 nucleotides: TGTGCCAGCTCACCGACCACTAGCGGGGGGGGGTCCTACAATGAGCAGTTCTTC. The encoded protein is CASSPTTSGGGSYNEQFF. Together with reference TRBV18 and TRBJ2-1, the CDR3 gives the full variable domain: NAGVMQNPRHLVRRRGQEARLRCSPMKGHSHVYWYRQLPEEGLKFMVYLQKENIIDESGMPKERFSAEFPKEGPSILRIQQVVRGDSAAYFCASSPTTSGGGSYNEQFFGPGTRLTVL.

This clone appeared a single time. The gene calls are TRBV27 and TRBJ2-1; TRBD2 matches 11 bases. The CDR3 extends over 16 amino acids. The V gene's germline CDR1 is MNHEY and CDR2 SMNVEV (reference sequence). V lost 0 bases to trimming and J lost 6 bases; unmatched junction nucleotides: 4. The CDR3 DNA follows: TGTGCCAGCAGTTTATCCGCTAGCGGGAGGTTCAATGAGCAGTTCTTC. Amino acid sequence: CASSLSASGRFNEQFF.

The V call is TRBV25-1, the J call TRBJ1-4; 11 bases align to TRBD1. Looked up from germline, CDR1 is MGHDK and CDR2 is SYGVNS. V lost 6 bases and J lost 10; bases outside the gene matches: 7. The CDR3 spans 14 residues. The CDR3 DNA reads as TGTGCCAGCAGAACCGTCGGGACAGGGGGAAAACTGTTTTTT. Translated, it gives CASRTVGTGGKLFF.

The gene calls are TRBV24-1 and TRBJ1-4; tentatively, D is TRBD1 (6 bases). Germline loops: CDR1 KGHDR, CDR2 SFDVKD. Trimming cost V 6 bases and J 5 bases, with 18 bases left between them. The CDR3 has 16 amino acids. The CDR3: CATSPGWGHNNEKLFF. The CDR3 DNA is TGTGCCACCAGTCCGGGGTGGGGACACAACAATGAAAAACTGTTTTTT.

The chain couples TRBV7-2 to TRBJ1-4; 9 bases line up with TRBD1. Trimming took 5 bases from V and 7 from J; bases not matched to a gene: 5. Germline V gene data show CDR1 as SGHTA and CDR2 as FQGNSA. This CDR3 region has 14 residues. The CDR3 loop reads CASSRDRVAEKLFF. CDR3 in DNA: TGTGCCAGCAGCAGGGACAGGGTGGCTGAAAAACTGTTTTTT.

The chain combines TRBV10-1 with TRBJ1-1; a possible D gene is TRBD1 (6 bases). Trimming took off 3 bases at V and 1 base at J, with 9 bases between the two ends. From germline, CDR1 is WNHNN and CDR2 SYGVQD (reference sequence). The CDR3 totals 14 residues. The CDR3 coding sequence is TGCGCCAGCAGTGAAACAGGGACGAACACTGAAGCTTTCTTT. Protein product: CASSETGTNTEAFF.

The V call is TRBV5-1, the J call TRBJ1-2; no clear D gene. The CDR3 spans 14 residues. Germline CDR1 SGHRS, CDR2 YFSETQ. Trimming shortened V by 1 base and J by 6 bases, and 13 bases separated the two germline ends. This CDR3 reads CASSLLSLGHGYTF. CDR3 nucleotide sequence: TGCGCCAGCAGCTTGTTGAGTTTAGGTCATGGCTACACCTTC.

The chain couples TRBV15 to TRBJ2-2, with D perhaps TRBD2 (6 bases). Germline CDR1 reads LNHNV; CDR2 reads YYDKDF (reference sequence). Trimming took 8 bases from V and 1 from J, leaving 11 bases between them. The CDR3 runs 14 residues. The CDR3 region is CATDHGGNTGELFF. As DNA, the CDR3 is TGTGCCACCGACCACGGGGGGAACACCGGGGAGCTGTTTTTT.

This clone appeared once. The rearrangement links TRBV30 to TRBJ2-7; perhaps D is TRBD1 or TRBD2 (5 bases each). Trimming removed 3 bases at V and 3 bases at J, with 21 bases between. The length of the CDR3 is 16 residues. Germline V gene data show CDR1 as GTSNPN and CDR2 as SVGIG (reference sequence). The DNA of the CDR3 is TGTGCCTGGAGCCTCCTCCGGGACCGGTACCTCTACGAGCAGTACTTC. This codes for CAWSLLRDRYLYEQYF. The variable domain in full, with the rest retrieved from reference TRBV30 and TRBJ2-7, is SQTIHQWPATLVQPVGSPLSLECTVEGTSNPNLYWYRQAAGRGLQLLFYSVGIGQISSEVPQNLSASRPQDRQFILSSKKLLLSDSGFYLCAWSLLRDRYLYEQYFGPGTRLTVT.

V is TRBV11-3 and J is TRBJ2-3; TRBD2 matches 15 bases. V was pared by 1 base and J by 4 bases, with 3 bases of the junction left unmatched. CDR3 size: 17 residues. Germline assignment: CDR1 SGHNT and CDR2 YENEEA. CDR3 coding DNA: TGTGCCAGCAGCTTAGGGACTAGCGGGAGGGCTGCAGATACGCAGTATTTT. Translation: CASSLGTSGRAADTQYF.